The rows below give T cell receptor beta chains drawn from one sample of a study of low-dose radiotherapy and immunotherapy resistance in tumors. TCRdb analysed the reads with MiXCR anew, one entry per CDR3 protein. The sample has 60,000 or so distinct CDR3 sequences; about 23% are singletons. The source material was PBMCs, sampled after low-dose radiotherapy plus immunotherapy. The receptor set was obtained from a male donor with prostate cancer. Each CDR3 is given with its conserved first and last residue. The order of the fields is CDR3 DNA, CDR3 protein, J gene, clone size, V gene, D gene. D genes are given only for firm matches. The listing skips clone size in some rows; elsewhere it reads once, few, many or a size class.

CDR3nt: TGCGCCAGCAGCCAAGAAGGGACAGGGGCTGGTAATGAGCAGTTCTTC
CDR3aa: CASSQEGTGAGNEQFF
j_gene: TRBJ2-1
abundance: many
v_gene: TRBV4-1
d_gene: TRBD1

CDR3nt: TGTGCCAGCAGTGAATCGTCAGATACGCAGTATTTT
CDR3aa: CASSESSDTQYF
j_gene: TRBJ2-3
abundance: many
v_gene: TRBV2
d_gene: NA

CDR3nt: TGTGCCAGCAGAGGAGGTTTGGAGACCCAGTACTTC
CDR3aa: CASRGGLETQYF
j_gene: TRBJ2-5
abundance: many
v_gene: TRBV12-3/TRBV12-4
d_gene: NA

CDR3nt: TGCGCCAGCACCCCATTGGGCGGGGGGGCCCGCTACGAGCAGTACTTC
CDR3aa: CASTPLGGGARYEQYF
j_gene: TRBJ2-7
abundance: many
v_gene: TRBV5-1
d_gene: TRBD2

CDR3nt: TGCAGTGGGACTAGCGGGGCGGAGACCCAGTACTTC
CDR3aa: CSGTSGAETQYF
j_gene: TRBJ2-5
abundance: few
v_gene: TRBV20-1
d_gene: TRBD2

CDR3nt: TGTGCCAGCAGCCAACTGGGGACAGCAAGAAGCGACTATGGCTACACCTTC
CDR3aa: CASSQLGTARSDYGYTF
j_gene: TRBJ1-2
abundance: many
v_gene: TRBV14
d_gene: TRBD1

CDR3nt: TGTGCCAGCAGTGAATCATCAGGGCTTCATTCACCCCTCCACTTT
CDR3aa: CASSESSGLHSPLHF
j_gene: TRBJ1-6
abundance: many
v_gene: TRBV25-1
d_gene: NA

CDR3nt: TGTGCCAGCAGCGTAGAGGGACAGGGCACCGGGGAGCTGTTTTTT
CDR3aa: CASSVEGQGTGELFF
j_gene: TRBJ2-2
abundance: many
v_gene: TRBV9
d_gene: TRBD1

CDR3nt: TGTGCCAGTACCCATGGACAGATCAGCTCTGGGGCCAACGTCCTGACTTTC
CDR3aa: CASTHGQISSGANVLTF
j_gene: TRBJ2-6
abundance: many
v_gene: TRBV19
d_gene: NA

CDR3nt: TGTGCCAGCAGCCAAGATGCTAGCGGGGGCACCGGGACCCAGTACTTC
CDR3aa: CASSQDASGGTGTQYF
j_gene: TRBJ2-5
abundance: many
v_gene: TRBV4-2
d_gene: TRBD2

CDR3nt: TGTGCCAGCAGCAAAAGCGGGAGGGGAGATACGCAGTATTTT
CDR3aa: CASSKSGRGDTQYF
j_gene: TRBJ2-3
abundance: few
v_gene: TRBV7-8
d_gene: TRBD2

CDR3nt: TGTGCCATCAGTGAGGAGGGAAAGGCCACTGAAGCTTTCTTT
CDR3aa: CAISEEGKATEAFF
j_gene: TRBJ1-1
abundance: NA
v_gene: TRBV10-3
d_gene: NA

CDR3nt: TGCGCCAGCAGCTTGTCGCCTAGCGGGGGGGCCTATCATGAGCAGTTCTTC
CDR3aa: CASSLSPSGGAYHEQFF
j_gene: TRBJ2-1
abundance: NA
v_gene: TRBV5-1
d_gene: TRBD2

CDR3nt: TGCGCCAGCAGCCAGCCTAGCGGGGGGTCACAGTACTTC
CDR3aa: CASSQPSGGSQYF
j_gene: TRBJ2-7
abundance: NA
v_gene: TRBV5-1
d_gene: TRBD2

CDR3nt: TGTGCCAGCAGTTTATCAGAACCTAGGGTATCGCCTGAAAAACTGTTTTTT
CDR3aa: CASSLSEPRVSPEKLFF
j_gene: TRBJ1-4
abundance: many
v_gene: TRBV6-6
d_gene: NA

CDR3nt: TGTGCCAGTAGTTATGTCGTTGGTGGCTACACCTTC
CDR3aa: CASSYVVGGYTF
j_gene: TRBJ1-2
abundance: many
v_gene: TRBV19
d_gene: NA

CDR3nt: TGTGCCAGCAGCCGGACTAGCGGGGGGCGCACAGATACGCAGTATTTT
CDR3aa: CASSRTSGGRTDTQYF
j_gene: TRBJ2-3
abundance: many
v_gene: TRBV11-1
d_gene: TRBD2

CDR3nt: TGTGCCAGCACCGCGGGGCTAGCCAAAAACATTCAGTACTTC
CDR3aa: CASTAGLAKNIQYF
j_gene: TRBJ2-4
abundance: many
v_gene: TRBV28
d_gene: NA

CDR3nt: TGTGCCATGGGGCGGTTCCAAGAGACCCAGTACTTC
CDR3aa: CAMGRFQETQYF
j_gene: TRBJ2-5
abundance: NA
v_gene: TRBV7-4
d_gene: NA

CDR3nt: TGTGCCAGGGCTTGGGCCGAGAGCTTGAACACTGAAGCTTTCTTT
CDR3aa: CARAWAESLNTEAFF
j_gene: TRBJ1-1
abundance: many
v_gene: TRBV2
d_gene: NA

CDR3nt: TGTGCCAGCTCACCACGAGGGGGGTACCAAGAGACCCAGTACTTC
CDR3aa: CASSPRGGYQETQYF
j_gene: TRBJ2-5
abundance: many
v_gene: TRBV18
d_gene: NA

CDR3nt: TGCGCCAGCAGAGACCAGCCCAGCTCCTACAATGAGCAGTTCTTC
CDR3aa: CASRDQPSSYNEQFF
j_gene: TRBJ2-1
abundance: many
v_gene: TRBV10-2
d_gene: NA

CDR3nt: TGCGCCAGCAGCCAGGGACCCCAAGGGTCCTACGAGCAGTACTTC
CDR3aa: CASSQGPQGSYEQYF
j_gene: TRBJ2-7
abundance: many
v_gene: TRBV4-1
d_gene: NA

CDR3nt: TGTGCCAGCAGGCTCCGTGGGCTAGCGGGGGTGGCCTACGAGCAGTACTTC
CDR3aa: CASRLRGLAGVAYEQYF
j_gene: TRBJ2-7
abundance: many
v_gene: TRBV7-2
d_gene: TRBD2

CDR3nt: TGTGCCAGCAGCTTAGCGAACGGGGAGCTGTTTTTT
CDR3aa: CASSLANGELFF
j_gene: TRBJ2-2
abundance: many
v_gene: TRBV7-2
d_gene: NA

CDR3nt: NA
CDR3aa: CASSPQLTANTGELFFF
j_gene: TRBJ2-2
abundance: NA
v_gene: TRBV18
d_gene: NA

CDR3nt: TGTGCCAGCAGTGTGCCGGGACATCTATCCTACGAGCAGTACTTC
CDR3aa: CASSVPGHLSYEQYF
j_gene: TRBJ2-7
abundance: many
v_gene: TRBV6-6
d_gene: NA

CDR3nt: TGTGCCAGCAGCGCGACGGGACAGGGGAACACTGAAGCTTTCTTT
CDR3aa: CASSATGQGNTEAFF
j_gene: TRBJ1-1
abundance: few
v_gene: TRBV9
d_gene: TRBD1

CDR3nt: TGTGCCAGCGGAGCGCAAGGGGGCTCTGGAAACACCATATATTTT
CDR3aa: CASGAQGGSGNTIYF
j_gene: TRBJ1-3
abundance: NA
v_gene: TRBV27
d_gene: NA

CDR3nt: TGTGCCAGCAATACCACCCGGGCTCTAGACACTGAAGCTTTCTTT
CDR3aa: CASNTTRALDTEAFF
j_gene: TRBJ1-1
abundance: many
v_gene: TRBV27
d_gene: NA

CDR3nt: TGTGCCAGCAGCTTAGCGGGTTATACCACAGATACGCAGTATTTT
CDR3aa: CASSLAGYTTDTQYF
j_gene: TRBJ2-3
abundance: NA
v_gene: TRBV7-2
d_gene: NA

CDR3nt: TGTGCCAGCAGCCCGACAGGGGTTGAGCAGTTCTTC
CDR3aa: CASSPTGVEQFF
j_gene: TRBJ2-1
abundance: few
v_gene: TRBV28
d_gene: TRBD1

CDR3nt: TGCAGTGCTAGAGGAGGACTAGCGGGCTCCTACAATGAGCAGTTCTTC
CDR3aa: CSARGGLAGSYNEQFF
j_gene: TRBJ2-1
abundance: many
v_gene: TRBV20-1
d_gene: TRBD2

CDR3nt: TGCAGTGCTCGGGACAGGGGTACTTACAATGAGCAGTTCTTC
CDR3aa: CSARDRGTYNEQFF
j_gene: TRBJ2-1
abundance: many
v_gene: TRBV20-1
d_gene: TRBD1

CDR3nt: TGTGCCTGGAGTATTGTTCAGGGAGGCTACACCTTC
CDR3aa: CAWSIVQGGYTF
j_gene: TRBJ1-2
abundance: NA
v_gene: TRBV30
d_gene: NA

CDR3nt: TGTGCCAGCTCACTCGGCGGGGGGAAAGAGACCCAGTACTTC
CDR3aa: CASSLGGGKETQYF
j_gene: TRBJ2-5
abundance: NA
v_gene: TRBV18
d_gene: TRBD2

CDR3nt: TGTGCCAGCAGGACAGGCATGAACACTGAAGCTTTCTTT
CDR3aa: CASRTGMNTEAFF
j_gene: TRBJ1-1
abundance: many
v_gene: TRBV19
d_gene: TRBD1

CDR3nt: TGTGCCAGCATCGCTCAGGGGCGCCCTATTCAGTACTTC
CDR3aa: CASIAQGRPIQYF
j_gene: TRBJ2-4
abundance: many
v_gene: TRBV6-2/TRBV6-3
d_gene: NA

CDR3nt: TGTGCCAGCAGCGTAAAGGCGGGATCCTACAATGAGCAGTTCTTC
CDR3aa: CASSVKAGSYNEQFF
j_gene: TRBJ2-1
abundance: many
v_gene: TRBV6-2/TRBV6-3
d_gene: NA

CDR3nt: TGTGCCAGCAGCACCACGGGGACGACGGAGCAGTACTTC
CDR3aa: CASSTTGTTEQYF
j_gene: TRBJ2-7
abundance: many
v_gene: TRBV7-9
d_gene: NA

CDR3nt: TGTGCCAGCACCTCGGCAGATACGCAGTATTTT
CDR3aa: CASTSADTQYF
j_gene: TRBJ2-3
abundance: many
v_gene: TRBV6-5
d_gene: NA

CDR3nt: TGTGCCAGTAGTATCGGGGGCGCGGGGCCTGGAAACACCATATATTTT
CDR3aa: CASSIGGAGPGNTIYF
j_gene: TRBJ1-3
abundance: NA
v_gene: TRBV19
d_gene: NA

CDR3nt: TGTGCCAGCAGCTTAGTTGGGCCAGGGGGGCACAATGAGCAGTTCTTC
CDR3aa: CASSLVGPGGHNEQFF
j_gene: TRBJ2-1
abundance: many
v_gene: TRBV7-9
d_gene: NA